This T cell receptor beta chain appears in the sequencing data of a study of beta chain features in type 1 diabetes. The entirety of the isolated RNA underwent reverse transcription, so expressed TCRB transcripts were sequenced. Generated by immunoSEQ multiplex PCR, the TCRdb table keeps only in-frame clones and is missing some. The table lists some 640,000 clones, roughly an eighth of them singletons. Study observations and caveats: Any PCR bias toward short templates would affect both groups alike. The question left open here concerned HLA type influencing TCRB rearrangement. Moderate but significant shortening of TCRB CDR3s was recorded in all four CD4+ subsets from Type 1 diabetes patients.

Germline V gene data show CDR1 as SQVTM and CDR2 as ANQGSEA. V lost 8 bases and J lost 7; bases outside the gene matches: 22. This CDR3 has 16 amino acids. As regards this clone: The antigen is undetermined.

Sequences were obtained from naive CD4+ T cells from blood. This receptor was identified in a man between 18 and 29 years old with type 1 diabetes. This sequence joins TRBV29-1 and TRBJ1-2; 7 positions match TRBD1. Written as DNA, the CDR3 is TGCAGCACCTCCCCCCGGGGGAAAGGGGGCTATGGTGGCTACACCTTC. It encodes CSTSPRGKGGYGGYTF.